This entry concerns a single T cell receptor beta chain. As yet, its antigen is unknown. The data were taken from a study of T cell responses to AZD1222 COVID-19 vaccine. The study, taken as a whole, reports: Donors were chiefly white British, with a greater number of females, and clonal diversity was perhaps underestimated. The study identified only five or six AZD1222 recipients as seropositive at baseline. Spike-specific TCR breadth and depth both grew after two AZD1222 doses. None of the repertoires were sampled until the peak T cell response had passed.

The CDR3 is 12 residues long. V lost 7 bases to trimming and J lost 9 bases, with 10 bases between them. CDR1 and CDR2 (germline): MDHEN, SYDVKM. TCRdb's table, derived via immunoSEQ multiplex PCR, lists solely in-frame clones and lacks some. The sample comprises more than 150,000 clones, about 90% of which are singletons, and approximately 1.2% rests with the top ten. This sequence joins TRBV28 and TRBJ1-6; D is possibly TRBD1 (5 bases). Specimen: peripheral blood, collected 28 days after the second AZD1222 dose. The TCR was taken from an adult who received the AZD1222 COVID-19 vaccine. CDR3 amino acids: CASITGGSPLHF. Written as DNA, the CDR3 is TGTGCCAGCATCACGGGGGGTTCACCCCTCCACTTT.